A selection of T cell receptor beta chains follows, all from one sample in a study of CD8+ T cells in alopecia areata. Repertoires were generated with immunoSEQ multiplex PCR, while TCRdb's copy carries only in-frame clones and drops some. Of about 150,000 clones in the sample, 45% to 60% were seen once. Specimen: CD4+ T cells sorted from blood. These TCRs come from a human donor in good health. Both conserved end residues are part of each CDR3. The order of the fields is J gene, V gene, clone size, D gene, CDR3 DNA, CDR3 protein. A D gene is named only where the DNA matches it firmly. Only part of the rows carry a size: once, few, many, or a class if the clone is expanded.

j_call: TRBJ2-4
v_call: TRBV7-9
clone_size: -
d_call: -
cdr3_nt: TGTGCCAGCAGCAATGAACTTAAGTACCTAGCCAAAAACATTCAGTACTTC
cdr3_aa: CASSNELKYLAKNIQYF

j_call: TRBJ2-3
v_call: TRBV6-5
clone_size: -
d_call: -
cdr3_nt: TGTGCCAGCAGGAGGGGAAAGAATTCGGATACGCAGTATTTT
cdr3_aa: CASRRGKNSDTQYF

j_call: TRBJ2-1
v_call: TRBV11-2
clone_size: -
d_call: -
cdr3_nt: TGTGCCAGCAGCTTTAGGGGCCCCTACAATGAGCAGTTCTTC
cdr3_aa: CASSFRGPYNEQFF

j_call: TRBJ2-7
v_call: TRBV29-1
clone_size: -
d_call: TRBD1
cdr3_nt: TGCAGCGCGGGGACAGGGGGCCCTATTGAGTACGAGCAGTACTTC
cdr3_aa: CSAGTGGPIEYEQYF

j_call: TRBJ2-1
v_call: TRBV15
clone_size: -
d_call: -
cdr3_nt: TGTGCCACCAGCAGAGAGAATGGGAATGAGCAGTTCTTC
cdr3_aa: CATSRENGNEQFF

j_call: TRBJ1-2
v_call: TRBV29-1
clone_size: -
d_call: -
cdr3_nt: TGCAGCGTCGAACGGACCCAGGGAGGCTACACCTTC
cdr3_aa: CSVERTQGGYTF

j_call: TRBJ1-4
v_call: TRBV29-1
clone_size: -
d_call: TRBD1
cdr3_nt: TGCAGCGTGAGGGGGCCTAAGGATGAAAAACTGTTTTTT
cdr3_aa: CSVRGPKDEKLFF

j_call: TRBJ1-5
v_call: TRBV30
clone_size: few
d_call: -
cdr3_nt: TGTGCCTGGAGTGTCGGGACACATCAGCCCCAGCATTTT
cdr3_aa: CAWSVGTHQPQHF

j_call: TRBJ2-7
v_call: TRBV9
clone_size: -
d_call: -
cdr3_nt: TGTGCCAGCAGCAGGGACGGGGGCTCCTACGAGCAGTACTTC
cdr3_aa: CASSRDGGSYEQYF

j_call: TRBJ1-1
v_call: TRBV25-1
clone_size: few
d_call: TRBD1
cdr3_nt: TGTGCCAGCAGGGTACAGGGGAGGACTGAAGCTTTCTTT
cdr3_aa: CASRVQGRTEAFF

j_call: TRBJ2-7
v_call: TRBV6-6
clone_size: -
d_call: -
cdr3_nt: TGTGCCAGCAGCGGACAGCCCTACGAGCAGTACTTC
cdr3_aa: CASSGQPYEQYF

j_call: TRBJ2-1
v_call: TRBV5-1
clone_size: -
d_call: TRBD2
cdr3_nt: TGCGCCAGCAGCCGCACTAGCGGGATCGACAATGAGCAGTTCTTC
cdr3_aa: CASSRTSGIDNEQFF

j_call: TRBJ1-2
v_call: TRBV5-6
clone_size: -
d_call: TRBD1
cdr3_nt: TGTGCCAGCAGCTTGTCCACAGGGGATCGGGTTACGAGTGGCTACACCTTC
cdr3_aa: CASSLSTGDRVTSGYTF

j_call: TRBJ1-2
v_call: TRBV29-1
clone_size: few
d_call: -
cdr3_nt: TGCAGCGTTGGGAAGGGCAGGGGAGTGAGCTATGGCTACACCTTC
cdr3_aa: CSVGKGRGVSYGYTF

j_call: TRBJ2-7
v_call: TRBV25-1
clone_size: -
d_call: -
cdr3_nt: TGTGCCAGCAGTGAACCCGGGGCAAACTACGAGCAGTACTTC
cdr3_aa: CASSEPGANYEQYF

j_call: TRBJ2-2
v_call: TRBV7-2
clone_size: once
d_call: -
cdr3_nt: TGTGCCAGCAGCTTAGTGGCCTCCGGGGAGCTGTTTTTT
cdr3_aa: CASSLVASGELFF

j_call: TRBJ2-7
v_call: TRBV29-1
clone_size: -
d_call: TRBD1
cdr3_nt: TGCAGCGTTGGTGTCGGGGTAAGGGGGCTTTTCGAGCAGTACTTC
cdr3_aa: CSVGVGVRGLFEQYF

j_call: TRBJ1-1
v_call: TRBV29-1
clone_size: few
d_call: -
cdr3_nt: TGCAGCGTTTTCATAACTGAAGCTTTCTTT
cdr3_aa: CSVFITEAFF

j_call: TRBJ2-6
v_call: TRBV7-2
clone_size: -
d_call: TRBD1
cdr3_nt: TGTGCCAGCAGCTTAAGGGTCGCGACAGGGGAAGCTGGGGCCAACGTCCTGACTTTC
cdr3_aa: CASSLRVATGEAGANVLTF

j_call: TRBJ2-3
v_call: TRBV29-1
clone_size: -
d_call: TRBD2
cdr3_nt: TGCAGCGTTGTAGCGGGACAAGATACGCAGTATTTT
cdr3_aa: CSVVAGQDTQYF

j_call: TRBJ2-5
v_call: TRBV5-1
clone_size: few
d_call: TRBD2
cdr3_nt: TGCGCCAGCAGCCCGGGAGGCGTTGGGCTGGAGACCCAGTACTTC
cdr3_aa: CASSPGGVGLETQYF

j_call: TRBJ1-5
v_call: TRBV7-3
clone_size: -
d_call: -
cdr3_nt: TGTGCCAGCAGCCTCATCACGTTAACAGGGACTAGCGGCAATCAGCCCCAGCATTTT
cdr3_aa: CASSLITLTGTSGNQPQHF

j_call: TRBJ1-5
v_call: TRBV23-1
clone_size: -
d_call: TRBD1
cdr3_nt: TGCGCCAGCAGTCAACCTACGCTCGGCCGGGACAGGTTGAATCAGCCCCAGCATTTT
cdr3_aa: CASSQPTLGRDRLNQPQHF

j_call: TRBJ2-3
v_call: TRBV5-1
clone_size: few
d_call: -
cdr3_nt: TGCGCCAGCAGCTTGGACCAGCGGAGGGGCACAGATACGCAGTATTTT
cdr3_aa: CASSLDQRRGTDTQYF

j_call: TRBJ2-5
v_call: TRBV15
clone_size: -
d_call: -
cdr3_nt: TGTGCCACCAGCAGAGGTGGGGGTGGAGAGACCCAGTACTTC
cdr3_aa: CATSRGGGGETQYF

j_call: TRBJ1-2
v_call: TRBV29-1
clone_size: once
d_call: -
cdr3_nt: TGCAGCGTTGGGTCCAGGGGCGATGGCTACACCTTC
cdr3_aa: CSVGSRGDGYTF

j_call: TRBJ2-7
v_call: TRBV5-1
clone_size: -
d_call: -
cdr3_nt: TGCGCCAGCAGCTTGACACGCCGGGGTTACGAGCAGTACTTC
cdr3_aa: CASSLTRRGYEQYF

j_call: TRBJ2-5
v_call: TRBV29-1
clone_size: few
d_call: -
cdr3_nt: TGCAGCGTTGAACGTTGGCCTTCGGGGGAGACCCAGTACTTC
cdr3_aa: CSVERWPSGETQYF

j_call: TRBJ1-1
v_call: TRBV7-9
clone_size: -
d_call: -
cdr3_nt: TGTGCCAGCAGCCTTATATGGGGTAGGAACACTGAAGCTTTCTTT
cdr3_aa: CASSLIWGRNTEAFF

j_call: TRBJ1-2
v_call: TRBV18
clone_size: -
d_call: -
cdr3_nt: TGTGCCAGCTCACCACCGCTGGCAGGGCACGGCTACACCTTC
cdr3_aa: CASSPPLAGHGYTF

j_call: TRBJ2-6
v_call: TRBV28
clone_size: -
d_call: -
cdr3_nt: TGTGCCAGCAGAACAACAAGCTCTGGGGCCAACGTCCTGACTTTC
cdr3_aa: CASRTTSSGANVLTF

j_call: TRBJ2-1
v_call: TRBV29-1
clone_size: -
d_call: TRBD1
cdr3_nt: TGCAGCGTTGAAGAATTGATATCGGGACAGGTCTTTAATGAGCAGTTCTTC
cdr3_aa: CSVEELISGQVFNEQFF

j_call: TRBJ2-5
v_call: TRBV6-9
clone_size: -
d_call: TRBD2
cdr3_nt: TGTGCCAGCAGTTATCTTCGACAGAGGACTAGCGGGGTCCAAGAGACCCAGTACTTC
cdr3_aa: CASSYLRQRTSGVQETQYF

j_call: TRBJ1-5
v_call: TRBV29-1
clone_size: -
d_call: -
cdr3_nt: TGCAGCGTTAAAGCTAGCAATCAGCCCCAGCATTTT
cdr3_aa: CSVKASNQPQHF

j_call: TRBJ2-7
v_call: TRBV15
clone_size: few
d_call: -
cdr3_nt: TGTGCCACCAAGGAGTTCCGGGACGGCTACGAGCAGTACTTC
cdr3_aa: CATKEFRDGYEQYF

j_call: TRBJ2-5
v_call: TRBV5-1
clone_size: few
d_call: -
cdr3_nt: TGCGCCAGCAGCTTGGACCAAGAGACCCAGTACTTC
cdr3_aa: CASSLDQETQYF

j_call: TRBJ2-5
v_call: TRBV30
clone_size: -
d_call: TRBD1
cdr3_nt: TGTGCCTGGAGTTACAGGGGGATCGAGACCCAGTACTTC
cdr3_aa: CAWSYRGIETQYF

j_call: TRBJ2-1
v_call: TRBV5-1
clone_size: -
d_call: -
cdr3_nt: TGCGCCAGCAGCTTCTCTTCGGACTCTGATGAGCAGTTCTTC
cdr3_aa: CASSFSSDSDEQFF

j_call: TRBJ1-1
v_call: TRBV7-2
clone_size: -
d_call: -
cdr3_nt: TGTGCCAGCAGCTTACCAGGGGCCACTGAAGCTTTCTTT
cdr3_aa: CASSLPGATEAFF

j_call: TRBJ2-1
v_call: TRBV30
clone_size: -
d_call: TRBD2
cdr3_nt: TGTGCCTGGAGTGTTAGGACTAGCGGGGGGGATAGGGAGCAGTTCTTC
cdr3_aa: CAWSVRTSGGDREQFF

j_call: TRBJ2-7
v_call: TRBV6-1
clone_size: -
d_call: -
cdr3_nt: TGTGCCAGCAGTGAATTTTGGGGATCCTACTACGAGCAGTACTTC
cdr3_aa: CASSEFWGSYYEQYF

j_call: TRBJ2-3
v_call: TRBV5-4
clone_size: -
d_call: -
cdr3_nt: TGTGCCAGCAGATCATTATGGGACAAATCCACAGATACGCAGTATTTT
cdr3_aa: CASRSLWDKSTDTQYF

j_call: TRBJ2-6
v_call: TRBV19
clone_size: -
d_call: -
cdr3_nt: TGTGCCACCGGAGCTGGGGCCAACGTCCTGACTTTC
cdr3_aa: CATGAGANVLTF

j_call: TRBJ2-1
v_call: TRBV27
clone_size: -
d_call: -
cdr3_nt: TGTGCCAGCAGTGGAATGGGTGAGCAGTTCTTC
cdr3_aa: CASSGMGEQFF

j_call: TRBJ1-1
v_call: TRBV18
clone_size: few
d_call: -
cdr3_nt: TGTGCCAGCTCACCGGCTTTCTTAGGCGCTGAAGCTTTCTTT
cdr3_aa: CASSPAFLGAEAFF

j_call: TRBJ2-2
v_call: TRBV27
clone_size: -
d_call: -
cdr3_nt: TGTGCCAGCAGTTTAGAGCCAGCGGGGAACACCGGGGAGCTGTTTTTT
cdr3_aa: CASSLEPAGNTGELFF

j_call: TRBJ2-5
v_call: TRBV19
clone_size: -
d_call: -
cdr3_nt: TGTGCCAGTAGTATTGGAGGGGCGGAGACCCAGTACTTC
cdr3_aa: CASSIGGAETQYF

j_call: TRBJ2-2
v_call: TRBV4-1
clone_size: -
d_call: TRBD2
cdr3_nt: TGCGCCAGCAGCCGAGGTAGCGGGTCCACCGGGGAGCTGTTTTTT
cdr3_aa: CASSRGSGSTGELFF

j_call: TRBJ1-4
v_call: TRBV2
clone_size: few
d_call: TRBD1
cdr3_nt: TGTGCCACCTCCGGGACAGGCCTTGCAAAACTGTTTTTT
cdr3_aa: CATSGTGLAKLFF

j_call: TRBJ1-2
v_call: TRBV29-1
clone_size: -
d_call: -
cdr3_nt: TGCAGCGTGAGACCTCAGGGCTATGGCTACACCTTC
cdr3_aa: CSVRPQGYGYTF

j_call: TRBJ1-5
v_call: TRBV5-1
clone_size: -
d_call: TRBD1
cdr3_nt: TGCGCCAGCAGCCCAGGGACAGGGGATCAGCCCCAGCATTTT
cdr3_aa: CASSPGTGDQPQHF

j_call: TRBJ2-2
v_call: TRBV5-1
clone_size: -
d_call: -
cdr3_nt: TGCGCCAGCAGCCCCGCGGGGCGCGCGAACACCGGGGAGCTGTTTTTT
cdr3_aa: CASSPAGRANTGELFF

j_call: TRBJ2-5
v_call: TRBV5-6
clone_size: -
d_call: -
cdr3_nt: TGTGCCAGCAGCTTCAGGTCGCCGGAGACCCAGTACTTC
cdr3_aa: CASSFRSPETQYF

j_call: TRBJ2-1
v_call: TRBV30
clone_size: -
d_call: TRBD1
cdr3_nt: TGTGCCTGGAGTCCGCCGGGACAGGGGGCTTATAGAAATGAGCAGTTCTTC
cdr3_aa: CAWSPPGQGAYRNEQFF

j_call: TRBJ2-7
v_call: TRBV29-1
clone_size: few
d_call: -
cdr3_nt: TGCAGCGTCTTCTTGAGCTCCTACGAGCAGTACTTC
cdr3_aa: CSVFLSSYEQYF